This T cell receptor (beta chain) was retrieved from a study of blood T cells in healthy people across ages. Whole-study findings and limits: Investigators viewed diversity estimates from one million T cells as underestimates, the study reported.

Donors were systemically healthy Caucasian individuals from Russia aged 6 to 90 years. Isolation yielded PBMCs, at least 6.5 million per sample, in every case. This clonotype was seen a few times. Its target is not known. Being one base from a much bigger clone, this may be a read error. Trimming removed 5 bases at V and 7 bases at J, with 27 bases between. CDR1 and CDR2 from the germline V gene are SGHAT and FQNNGV. CDR3 length equals 17 residues. Together with a sample-barcoded 5' primer, a J-beta primer mix was included in a second PCR lasting roughly 6 to 12 cycles. The template-switch adaptor, which had 12 random nucleotides, put a tag on each cDNA molecule. A single record per CDR3 protein comes from TCRdb applying MiXCR to the 5' RACE reads. The sample has 380,000 or so distinct CDR3 sequences; 45% to 65% are singletons.

Sequencing was done on a sample of blood. This chain uses TRBV11-2 with TRBJ2-7, with D possibly being TRBD1 or TRBD2 (6 bases each). The sequence derives from a man in his 60s in good health. The CDR3 loop is CASSKDYSGVGGIEQYF. CDR3 DNA sequence: TGTGCCAGCAGCAAGGACTATTCAGGGGTGGGAGGAATTGAGCAGTACTTC.